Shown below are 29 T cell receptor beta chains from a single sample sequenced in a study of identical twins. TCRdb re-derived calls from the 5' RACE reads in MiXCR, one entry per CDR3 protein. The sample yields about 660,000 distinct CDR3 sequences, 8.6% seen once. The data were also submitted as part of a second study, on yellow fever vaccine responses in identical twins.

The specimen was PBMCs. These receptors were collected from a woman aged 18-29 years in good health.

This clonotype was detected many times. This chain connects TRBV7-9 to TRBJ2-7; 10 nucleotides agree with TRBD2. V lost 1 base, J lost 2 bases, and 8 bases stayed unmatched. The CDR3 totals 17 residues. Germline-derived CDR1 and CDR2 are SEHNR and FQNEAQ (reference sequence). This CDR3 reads CASSLVGLAENPYEQYF. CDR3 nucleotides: TGTGCCAGCAGCTTAGTAGGACTAGCGGAGAACCCCTACGAGCAGTACTTC.

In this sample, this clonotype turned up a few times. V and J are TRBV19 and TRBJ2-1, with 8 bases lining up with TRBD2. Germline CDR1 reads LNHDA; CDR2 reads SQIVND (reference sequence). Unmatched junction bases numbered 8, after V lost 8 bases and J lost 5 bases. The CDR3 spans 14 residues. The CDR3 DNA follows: TGTGCCAGTTCGGGAACTAGCGGTGACAATGAGCAGTTCTTC. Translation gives CASSGTSGDNEQFF.

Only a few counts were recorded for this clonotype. Written as DNA, the CDR3 is TGCAGCGTTGAAGGAGCGGGAGACGTGGACGAGCAGTACTTC. This gives the protein CSVEGAGDVDEQYF. The chain uses TRBV29-1 and TRBJ2-7; 8 bases line up with TRBD2. This CDR3 contains 14 residues. V dropped 1 base and J dropped 5; count of bases not matched to a gene: 7. Per germline, CDR1 SQVTM and CDR2 ANQGSEA.

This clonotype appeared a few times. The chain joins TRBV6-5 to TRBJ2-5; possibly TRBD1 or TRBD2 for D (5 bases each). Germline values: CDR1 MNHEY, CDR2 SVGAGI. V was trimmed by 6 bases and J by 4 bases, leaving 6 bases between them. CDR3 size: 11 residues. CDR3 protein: CASRRGETQYF. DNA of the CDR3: TGTGCCAGCAGGAGGGGAGAGACCCAGTACTTC.

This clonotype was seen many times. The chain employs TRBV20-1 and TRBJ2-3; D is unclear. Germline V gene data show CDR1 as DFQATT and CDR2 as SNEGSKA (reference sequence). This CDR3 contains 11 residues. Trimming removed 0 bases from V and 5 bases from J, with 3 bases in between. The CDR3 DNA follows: TGCAGTGCTAGAGATCAAGATACGCAGTATTTT. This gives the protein CSARDQDTQYF.

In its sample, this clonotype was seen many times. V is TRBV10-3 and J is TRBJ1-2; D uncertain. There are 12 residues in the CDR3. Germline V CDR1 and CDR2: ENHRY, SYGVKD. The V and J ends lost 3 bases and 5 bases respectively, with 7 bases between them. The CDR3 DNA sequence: TGTGCCATCAGTGATTTAGCTTATGGCTACACCTTC. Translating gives CAISDLAYGYTF.

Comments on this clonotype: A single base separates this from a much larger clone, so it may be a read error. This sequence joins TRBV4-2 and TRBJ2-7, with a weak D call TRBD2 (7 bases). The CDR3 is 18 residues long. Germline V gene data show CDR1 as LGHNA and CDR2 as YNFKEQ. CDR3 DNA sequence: TGTGCCAGCAGCCAAGATCTCCGCGGCGGGGGCACGTCCTACGGGCAGTACTTC. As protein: CASSQDLRGGGTSYGQYF.

This chain's CDR3 is CASSSTEGWTEAFF. For the CDR3, the DNA is TGTGCCAGCAGTTCGACAGAAGGGTGGACTGAAGCTTTCTTT. This rearrangement joins TRBV12-3 or TRBV12-4 to TRBJ1-1; D is possibly TRBD1 (5 bases). V lost 4 bases, J lost 5 bases, and 14 bases lay in between. The CDR3 consists of 14 residues.

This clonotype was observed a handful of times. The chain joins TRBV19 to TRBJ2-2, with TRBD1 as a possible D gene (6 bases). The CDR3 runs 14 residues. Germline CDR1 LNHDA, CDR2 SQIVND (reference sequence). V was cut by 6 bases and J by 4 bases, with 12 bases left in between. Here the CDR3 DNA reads TGTGCCAGTAGAAACTGGGGGCGCACCGGGGAGCTGTTTTTT. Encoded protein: CASRNWGRTGELFF.

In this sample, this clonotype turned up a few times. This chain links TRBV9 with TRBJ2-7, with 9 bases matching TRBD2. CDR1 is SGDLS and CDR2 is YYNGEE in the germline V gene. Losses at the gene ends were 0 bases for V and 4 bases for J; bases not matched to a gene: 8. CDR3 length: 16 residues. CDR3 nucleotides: TGTGCCAGCAGCGTAGATGGCGGGGGGGCCCCATACGAGCAGTACTTC. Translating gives CASSVDGGGAPYEQYF. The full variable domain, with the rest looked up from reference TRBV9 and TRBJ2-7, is DSGVTQTPKHLITATGQRVTLRCSPRSGDLSVYWYQQSLDQGLQFLIQYYNGEERAKGNILERFSAQQFPDLHSELNLSSLELGDSALYFCASSVDGGGAPYEQYFGPGTRLTVT.

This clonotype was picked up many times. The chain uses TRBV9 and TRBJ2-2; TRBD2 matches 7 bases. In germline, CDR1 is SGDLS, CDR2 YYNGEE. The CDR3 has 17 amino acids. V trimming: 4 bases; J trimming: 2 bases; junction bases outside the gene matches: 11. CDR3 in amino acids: CASSLPRASGNTGELFF. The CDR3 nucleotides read TGTGCCAGCAGCCTCCCCAGAGCTAGCGGCAACACCGGGGAGCTGTTTTTT.

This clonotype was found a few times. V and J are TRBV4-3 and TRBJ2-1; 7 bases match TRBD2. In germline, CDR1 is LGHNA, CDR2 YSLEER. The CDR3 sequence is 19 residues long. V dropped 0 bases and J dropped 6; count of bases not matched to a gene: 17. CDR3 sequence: CASSQEVVGWEGLINEQFF. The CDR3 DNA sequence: TGCGCCAGCAGCCAAGAGGTAGTGGGTTGGGAGGGCCTTATCAATGAGCAGTTCTTC.

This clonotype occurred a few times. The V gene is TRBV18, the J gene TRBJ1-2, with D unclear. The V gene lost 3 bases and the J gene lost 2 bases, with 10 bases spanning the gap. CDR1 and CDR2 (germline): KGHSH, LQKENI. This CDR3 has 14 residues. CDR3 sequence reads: CASSPSQNNYGYTF. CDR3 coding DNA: TGTGCCAGCTCACCTTCACAGAACAACTATGGCTACACCTTC.

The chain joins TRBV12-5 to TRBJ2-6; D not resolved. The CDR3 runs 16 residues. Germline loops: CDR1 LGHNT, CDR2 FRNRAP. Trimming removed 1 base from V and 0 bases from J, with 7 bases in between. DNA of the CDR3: TGTGCTAGTGGTTTGGGAGATAGCTCTGGGGCCAACGTCCTGACTTTC. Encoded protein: CASGLGDSSGANVLTF.

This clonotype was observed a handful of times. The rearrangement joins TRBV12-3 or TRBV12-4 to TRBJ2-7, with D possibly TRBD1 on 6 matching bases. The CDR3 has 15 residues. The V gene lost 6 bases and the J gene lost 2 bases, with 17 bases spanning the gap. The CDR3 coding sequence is TGTGCCAGCAGACTATCCGGGACACTTCCCTACGAGCAGTACTTC. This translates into CASRLSGTLPYEQYF.

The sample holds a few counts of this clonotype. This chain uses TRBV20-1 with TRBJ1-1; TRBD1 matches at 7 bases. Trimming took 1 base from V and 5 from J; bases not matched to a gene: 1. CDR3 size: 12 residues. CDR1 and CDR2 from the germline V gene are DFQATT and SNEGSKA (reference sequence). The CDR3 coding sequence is TGCAGTGCTAGAGCGACAGGGACTGAAGCTTTCTTT. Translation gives CSARATGTEAFF.

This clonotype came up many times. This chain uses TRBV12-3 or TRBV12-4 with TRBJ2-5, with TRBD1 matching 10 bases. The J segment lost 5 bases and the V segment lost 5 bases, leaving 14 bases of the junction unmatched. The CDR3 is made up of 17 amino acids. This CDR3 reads CASSTPLAGQGRETQYF. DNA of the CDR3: TGTGCCAGCAGTACTCCCTTAGCGGGACAGGGGCGGGAGACCCAGTACTTC.

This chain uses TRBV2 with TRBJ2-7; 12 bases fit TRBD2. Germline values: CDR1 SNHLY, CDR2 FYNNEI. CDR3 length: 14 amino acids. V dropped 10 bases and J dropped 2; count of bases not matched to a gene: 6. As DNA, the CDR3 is TGTGCCAAAAGGACTAGCGGGAATACCTACGAGCAGTACTTC. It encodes CAKRTSGNTYEQYF.

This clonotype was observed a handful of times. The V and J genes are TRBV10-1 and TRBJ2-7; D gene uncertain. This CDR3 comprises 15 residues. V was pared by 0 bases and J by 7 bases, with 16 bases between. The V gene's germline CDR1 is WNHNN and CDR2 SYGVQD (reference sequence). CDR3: CASSESDLNPGEQYF. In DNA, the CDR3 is TGCGCCAGCAGTGAGTCCGACTTGAACCCTGGGGAGCAGTACTTC.

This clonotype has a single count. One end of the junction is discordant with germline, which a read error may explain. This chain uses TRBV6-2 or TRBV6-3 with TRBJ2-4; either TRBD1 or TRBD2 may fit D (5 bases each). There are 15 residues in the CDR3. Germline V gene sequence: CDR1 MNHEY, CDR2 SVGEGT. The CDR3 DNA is TGTGCCAGCAGTTACCCGGGGACGGCCAAAAACCTTCAGTACTTC. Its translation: CASSYPGTAKNLQYF.

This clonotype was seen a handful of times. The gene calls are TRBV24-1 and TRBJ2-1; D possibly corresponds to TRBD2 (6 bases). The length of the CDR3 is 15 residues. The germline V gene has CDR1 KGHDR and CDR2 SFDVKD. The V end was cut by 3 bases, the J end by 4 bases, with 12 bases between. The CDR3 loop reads CATSDVGRSYNEQFF. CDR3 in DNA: TGTGCCACCAGTGATGTGGGGAGGAGTTACAATGAGCAGTTCTTC.

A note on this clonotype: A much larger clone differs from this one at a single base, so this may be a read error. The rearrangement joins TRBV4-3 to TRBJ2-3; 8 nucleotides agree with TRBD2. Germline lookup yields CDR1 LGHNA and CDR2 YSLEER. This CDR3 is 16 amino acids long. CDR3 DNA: TGCGCCAGCAGCCAACAGACTAGCGTGGGGGCAGATACGAAGTATTTT. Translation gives CASSQQTSVGADTKYF.

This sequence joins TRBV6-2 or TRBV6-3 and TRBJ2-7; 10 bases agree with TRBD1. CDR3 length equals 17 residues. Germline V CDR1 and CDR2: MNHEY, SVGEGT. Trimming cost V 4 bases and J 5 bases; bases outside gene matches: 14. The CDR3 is CASSSEVPGQGTHEQYF. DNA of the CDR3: TGTGCCAGCAGTTCCGAAGTCCCGGGACAGGGGACCCACGAGCAGTACTTC.

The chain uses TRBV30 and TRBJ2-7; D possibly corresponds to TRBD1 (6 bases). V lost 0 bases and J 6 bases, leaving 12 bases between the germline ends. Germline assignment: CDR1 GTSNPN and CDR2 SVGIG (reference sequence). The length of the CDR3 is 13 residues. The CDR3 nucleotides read TGTGCCTGGAGTGTACTCCAGGGGCGCGAGCAGTACTTC. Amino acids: CAWSVLQGREQYF.

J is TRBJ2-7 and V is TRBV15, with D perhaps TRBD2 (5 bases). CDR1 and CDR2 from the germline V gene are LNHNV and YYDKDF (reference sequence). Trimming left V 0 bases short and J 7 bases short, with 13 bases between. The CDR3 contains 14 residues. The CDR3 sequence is CATSRDRVGEEQYF. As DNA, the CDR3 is TGTGCCACCAGCAGAGATAGGGTGGGAGAGGAGCAGTACTTC.

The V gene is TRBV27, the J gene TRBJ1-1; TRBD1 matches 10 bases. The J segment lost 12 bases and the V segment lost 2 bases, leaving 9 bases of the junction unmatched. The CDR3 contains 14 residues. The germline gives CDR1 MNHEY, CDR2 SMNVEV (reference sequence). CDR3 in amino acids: CASSLEWDRGMTFF. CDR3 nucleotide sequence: TGTGCCAGCAGTTTAGAATGGGACAGGGGAATGACTTTCTTT.

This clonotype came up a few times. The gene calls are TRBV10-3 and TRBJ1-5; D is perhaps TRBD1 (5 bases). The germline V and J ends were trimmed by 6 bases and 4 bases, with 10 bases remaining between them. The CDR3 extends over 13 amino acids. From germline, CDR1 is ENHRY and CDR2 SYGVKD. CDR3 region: CAIRGQSNQPQHF. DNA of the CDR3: TGTGCCATCAGAGGACAATCTAATCAGCCCCAGCATTTT.

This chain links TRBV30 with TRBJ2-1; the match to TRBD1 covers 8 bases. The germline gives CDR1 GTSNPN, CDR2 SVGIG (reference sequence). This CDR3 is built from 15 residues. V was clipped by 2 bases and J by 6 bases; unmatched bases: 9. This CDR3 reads CAWSPDRVVRNEQFF. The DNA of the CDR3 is TGTGCCTGGAGTCCGGACAGGGTAGTACGCAATGAGCAGTTCTTC.

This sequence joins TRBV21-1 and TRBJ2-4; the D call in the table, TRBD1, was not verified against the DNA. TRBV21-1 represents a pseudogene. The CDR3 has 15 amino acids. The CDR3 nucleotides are TGTGCCAGCAGCACACCAGCGGGACAGTTCGGCATTCAGTACTTC. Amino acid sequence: CASSTPAGQFGIQYF.